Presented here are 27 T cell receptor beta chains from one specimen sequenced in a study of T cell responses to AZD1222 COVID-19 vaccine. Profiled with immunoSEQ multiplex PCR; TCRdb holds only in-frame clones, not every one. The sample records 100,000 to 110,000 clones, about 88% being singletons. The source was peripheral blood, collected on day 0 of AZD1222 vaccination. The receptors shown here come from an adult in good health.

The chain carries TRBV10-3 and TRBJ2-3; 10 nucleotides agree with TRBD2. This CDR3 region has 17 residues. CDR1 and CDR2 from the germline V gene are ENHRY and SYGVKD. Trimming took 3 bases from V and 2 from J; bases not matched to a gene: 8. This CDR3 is CAISDPLAGVPTDTQYF. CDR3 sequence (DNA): TGTGCCATCAGTGACCCTCTAGCGGGAGTCCCCACAGATACGCAGTATTTT.

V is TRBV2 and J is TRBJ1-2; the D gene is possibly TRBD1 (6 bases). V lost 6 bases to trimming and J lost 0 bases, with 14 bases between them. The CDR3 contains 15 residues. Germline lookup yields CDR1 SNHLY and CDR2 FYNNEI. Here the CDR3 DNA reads TGTGCCAGCAGACCGGGCCAGGGGACTAACTATGGCTACACCTTC. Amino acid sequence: CASRPGQGTNYGYTF.

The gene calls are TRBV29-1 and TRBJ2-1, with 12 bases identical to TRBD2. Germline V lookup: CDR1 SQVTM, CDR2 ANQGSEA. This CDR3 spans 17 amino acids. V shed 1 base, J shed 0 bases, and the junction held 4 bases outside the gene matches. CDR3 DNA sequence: TGCAGCGTTGAAGGACTAGCGGGAGAAAGCTCCTACAATGAGCAGTTCTTC. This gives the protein CSVEGLAGESSYNEQFF.

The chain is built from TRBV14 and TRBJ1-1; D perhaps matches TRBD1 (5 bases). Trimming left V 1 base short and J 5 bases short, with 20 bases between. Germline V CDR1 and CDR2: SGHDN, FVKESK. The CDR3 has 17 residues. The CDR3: CASSQVSDILFRTEAFF. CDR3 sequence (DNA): TGTGCCAGCAGCCAAGTATCGGACATTCTATTCAGGACTGAAGCTTTCTTT.

The CDR3 DNA sequence: TGTGCCAGCAGGCGACAGGATGGAGGCAATCAGCCCCAGCATTTT. Translated, it gives CASRRQDGGNQPQHF. The chain combines TRBV28 with TRBJ1-5; weak D call: TRBD1 (6 bases). In germline, CDR1 is MDHEN, CDR2 SYDVKM. The CDR3 consists of 15 residues. Trimming took 6 bases from V and 2 from J, leaving 14 bases between them.

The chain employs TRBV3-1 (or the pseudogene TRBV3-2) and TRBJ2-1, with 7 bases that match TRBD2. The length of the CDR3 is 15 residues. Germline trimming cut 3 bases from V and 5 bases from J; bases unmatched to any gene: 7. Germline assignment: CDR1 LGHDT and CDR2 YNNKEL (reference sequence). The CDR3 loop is CASSQSGRNHNEQFF. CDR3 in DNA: TGTGCCAGCAGCCAGTCCGGGAGGAATCACAATGAGCAGTTCTTC.

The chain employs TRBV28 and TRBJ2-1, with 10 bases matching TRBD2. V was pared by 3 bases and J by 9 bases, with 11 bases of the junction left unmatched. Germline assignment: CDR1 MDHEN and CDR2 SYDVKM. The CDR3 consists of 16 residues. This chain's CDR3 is CASSFRLAGAVGEQFF. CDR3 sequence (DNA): TGTGCCAGCAGTTTTCGGCTAGCGGGAGCTGTAGGTGAGCAGTTCTTC.

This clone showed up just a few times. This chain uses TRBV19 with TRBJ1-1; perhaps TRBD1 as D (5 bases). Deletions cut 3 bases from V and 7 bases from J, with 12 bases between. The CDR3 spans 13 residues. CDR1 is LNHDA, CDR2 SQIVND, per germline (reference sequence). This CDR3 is CASSIGGYGEAFF. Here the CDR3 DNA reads TGTGCCAGTAGTATCGGGGGTTATGGTGAAGCTTTCTTT. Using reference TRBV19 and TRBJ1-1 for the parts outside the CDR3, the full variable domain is DGGITQSPKYLFRKEGQNVTLSCEQNLNHDAMYWYRQDPGQGLRLIYYSQIVNDFQKGDIAEGYSVSREKKESFPLTVTSAQKNPTAFYLCASSIGGYGEAFFGQGTRLTVV.

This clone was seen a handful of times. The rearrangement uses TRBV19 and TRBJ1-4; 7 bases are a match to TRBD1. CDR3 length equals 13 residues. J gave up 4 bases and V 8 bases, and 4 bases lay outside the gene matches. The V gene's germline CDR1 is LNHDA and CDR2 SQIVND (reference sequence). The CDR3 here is CASAGQNNEKLFF. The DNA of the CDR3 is TGTGCCAGTGCGGGACAGAATAATGAAAAACTGTTTTTT. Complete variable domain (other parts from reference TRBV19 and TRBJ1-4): DGGITQSPKYLFRKEGQNVTLSCEQNLNHDAMYWYRQDPGQGLRLIYYSQIVNDFQKGDIAEGYSVSREKKESFPLTVTSAQKNPTAFYLCASAGQNNEKLFFGSGTQLSVL.

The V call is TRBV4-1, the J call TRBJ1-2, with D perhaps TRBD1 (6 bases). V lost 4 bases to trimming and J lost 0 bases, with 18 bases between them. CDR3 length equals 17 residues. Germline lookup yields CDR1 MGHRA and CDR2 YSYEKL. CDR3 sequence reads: CASSRGRGGRSNYGYTF. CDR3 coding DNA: TGCGCCAGCAGCCGTGGTAGGGGGGGCAGATCTAACTATGGCTACACCTTC.

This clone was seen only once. CDR3 loop: CASSHFGTGTGELFF. The CDR3 nucleotides read TGTGCCAGCAGCCATTTTGGGACGGGCACCGGGGAGCTGTTTTTT. The genes are TRBV6-2 or TRBV6-3 and TRBJ2-2; D may match TRBD1 or TRBD2 (5 bases each). V was shortened by 6 bases and J by 4 bases, with 15 bases between the two germline ends. This CDR3 region has 15 residues. The germline CDR1 and CDR2 sequences are MNHEY and SVGEGT.

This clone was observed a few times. The CDR3: CASSYPAGGLYEQYF. CDR3 DNA sequence: TGTGCCAGCAGTTACCCAGCGGGAGGGCTCTACGAGCAGTACTTC. The chain couples TRBV6-2 or TRBV6-3 to TRBJ2-7, with 10 nucleotides matching TRBD2. Looked up from germline, CDR1 is MNHEY and CDR2 is SVGEGT. The V gene end was trimmed by 2 bases and the J gene end by 3 bases; junction bases not matched to a gene: 4. The CDR3 consists of 15 residues.

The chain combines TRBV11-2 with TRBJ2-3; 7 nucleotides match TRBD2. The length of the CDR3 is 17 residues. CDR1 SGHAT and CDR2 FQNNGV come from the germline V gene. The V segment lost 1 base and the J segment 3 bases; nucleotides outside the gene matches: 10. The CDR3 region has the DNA TGTGCCAGCAGCTTAGGGGCGGGCGGGAGTAGGACAGATACGCAGTATTTT. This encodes CASSLGAGGSRTDTQYF. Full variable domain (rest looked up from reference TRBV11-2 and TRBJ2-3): EAGVAQSPRYKIIEKRQSVAFWCNPISGHATLYWYQQILGQGPKLLIQFQNNGVVDDSQLPKDRFSAERLKGVDSTLKIQPAKLEDSAVYLCASSLGAGGSRTDTQYFGPGTRLTVL.

The CDR3 spells CASRQGGTYEQYF. For the CDR3, the DNA is TGTGCCAGCAGACAAGGGGGAACCTACGAGCAGTACTTC. This rearrangement joins TRBV7-2 to TRBJ2-7, with D maybe TRBD1 (6 bases). There are 13 residues in the CDR3. V lost 6 bases and J 2 bases, leaving 11 bases between the germline ends. The germline CDR1 and CDR2 sequences are SGHTA and FQGNSA.

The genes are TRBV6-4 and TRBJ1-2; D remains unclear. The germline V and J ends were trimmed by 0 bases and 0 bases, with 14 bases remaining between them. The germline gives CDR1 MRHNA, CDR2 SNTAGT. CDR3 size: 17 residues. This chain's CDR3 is CASSDSKEEGANYGYTF. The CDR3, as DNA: TGTGCCAGCAGTGACTCGAAGGAGGAGGGAGCTAACTATGGCTACACCTTC.

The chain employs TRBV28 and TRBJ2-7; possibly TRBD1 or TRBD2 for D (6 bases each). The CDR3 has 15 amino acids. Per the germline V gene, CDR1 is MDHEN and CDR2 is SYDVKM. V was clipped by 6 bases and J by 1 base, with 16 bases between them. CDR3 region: CASSPSRGHSYEQYF. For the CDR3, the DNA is TGTGCCAGCAGCCCTTCCCGGGGGCATTCCTACGAGCAGTACTTC.

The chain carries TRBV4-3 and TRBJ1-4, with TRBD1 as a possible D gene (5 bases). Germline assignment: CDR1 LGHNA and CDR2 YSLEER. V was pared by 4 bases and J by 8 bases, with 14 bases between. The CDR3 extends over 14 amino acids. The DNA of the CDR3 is TGCGCCAGCAGCCGGGACGGGGCCCGAGAAAAACTGTTTTTT. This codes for CASSRDGAREKLFF.

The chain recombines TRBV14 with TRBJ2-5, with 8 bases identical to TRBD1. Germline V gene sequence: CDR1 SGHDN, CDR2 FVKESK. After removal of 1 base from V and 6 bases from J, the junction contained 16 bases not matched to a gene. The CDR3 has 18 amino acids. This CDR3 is CASSQGPRGAGGRKTQYF. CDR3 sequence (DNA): TGTGCCAGCAGCCAAGGGCCGAGAGGAGCAGGGGGCCGGAAGACCCAGTACTTC.

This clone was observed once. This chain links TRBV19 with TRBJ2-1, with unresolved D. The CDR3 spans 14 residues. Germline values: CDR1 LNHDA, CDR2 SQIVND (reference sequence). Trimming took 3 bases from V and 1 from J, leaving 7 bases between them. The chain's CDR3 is CASSISLSYNEQFF. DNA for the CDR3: TGTGCCAGTAGTATTAGTCTTTCCTACAATGAGCAGTTCTTC.

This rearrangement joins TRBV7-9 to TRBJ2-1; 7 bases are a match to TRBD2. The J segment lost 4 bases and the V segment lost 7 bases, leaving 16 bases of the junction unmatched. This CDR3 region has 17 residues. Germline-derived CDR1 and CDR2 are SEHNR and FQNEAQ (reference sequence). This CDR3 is CASTSDNGEGLYNEQFF. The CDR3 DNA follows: TGTGCCAGCACCAGCGATAATGGGGAGGGGTTATACAATGAGCAGTTCTTC.

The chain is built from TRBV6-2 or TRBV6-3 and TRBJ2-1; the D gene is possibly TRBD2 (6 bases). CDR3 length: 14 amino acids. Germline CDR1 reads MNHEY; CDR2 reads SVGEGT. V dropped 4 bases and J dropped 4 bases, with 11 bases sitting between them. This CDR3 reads CASSWGLYYNEQFF. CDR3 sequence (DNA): TGTGCCAGCAGTTGGGGACTTTATTACAATGAGCAGTTCTTC.

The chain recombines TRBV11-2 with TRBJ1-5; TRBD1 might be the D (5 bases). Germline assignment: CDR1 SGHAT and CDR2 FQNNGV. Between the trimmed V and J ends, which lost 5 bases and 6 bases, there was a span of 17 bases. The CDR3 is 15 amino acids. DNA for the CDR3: TGTGCCAGCAGCCCCGGGGAGGGGAGGTCTCAGCCCCAGCATTTT. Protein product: CASSPGEGRSQPQHF.

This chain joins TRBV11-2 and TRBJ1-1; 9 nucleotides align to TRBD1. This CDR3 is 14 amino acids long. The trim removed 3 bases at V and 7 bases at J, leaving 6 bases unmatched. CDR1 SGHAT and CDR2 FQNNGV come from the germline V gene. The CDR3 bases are TGTGCCAGCAGCTTTGAGGGACAGGGTGTTGAAGCTTTCTTT. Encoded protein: CASSFEGQGVEAFF.

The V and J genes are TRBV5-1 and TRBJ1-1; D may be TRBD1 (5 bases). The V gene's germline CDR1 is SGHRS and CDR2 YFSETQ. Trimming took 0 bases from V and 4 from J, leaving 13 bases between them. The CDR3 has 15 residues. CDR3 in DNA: TGCGCCAGCAGCTTGGATCAGGGTATGGGCACTGAAGCTTTCTTT. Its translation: CASSLDQGMGTEAFF.

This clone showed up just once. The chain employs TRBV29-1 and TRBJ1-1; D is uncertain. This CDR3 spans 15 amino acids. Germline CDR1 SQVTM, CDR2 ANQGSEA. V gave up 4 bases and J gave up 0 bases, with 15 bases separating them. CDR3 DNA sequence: TGCAGCGTTGGGGAGGTCAGCGGCATGAACACTGAAGCTTTCTTT. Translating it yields CSVGEVSGMNTEAFF.

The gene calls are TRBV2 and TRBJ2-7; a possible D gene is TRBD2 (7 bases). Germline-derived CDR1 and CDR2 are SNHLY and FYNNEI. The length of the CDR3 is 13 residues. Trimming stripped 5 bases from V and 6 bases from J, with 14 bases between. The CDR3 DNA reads TGTGCCAGCAGTCTTTATCGGGGGGCCGAGCAGTACTTC. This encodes CASSLYRGAEQYF.

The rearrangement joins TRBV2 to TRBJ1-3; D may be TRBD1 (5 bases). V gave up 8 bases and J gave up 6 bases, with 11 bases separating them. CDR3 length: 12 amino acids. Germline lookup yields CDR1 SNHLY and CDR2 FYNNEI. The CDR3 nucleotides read TGTGCCAGCTCCGAGGGGCAAAACACCATATATTTT. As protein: CASSEGQNTIYF.